The 12 T cell receptor beta chains listed next were all sequenced from one sample in a study of blood T cells in healthy people across ages. Then a second PCR, running roughly 7 to 11 cycles, was carried out with a sample-barcoded 5' primer and a J-beta primer mix. TCRdb independently ran MiXCR on the 5' RACE reads; one entry per CDR3 protein. The top ten clones hold roughly 30% of a sample with about 320,000 distinct CDR3 sequences, around 27% of them seen once. Source material: blood. Receptors originate from a woman in her 70s in good health.

V gene TRBV9 combines with J gene TRBJ2-5, with D maybe TRBD2 (6 bases). The CDR3 is 15 amino acids. The germline gives CDR1 SGDLS, CDR2 YYNGEE. V was pared by 6 bases and J by 3 bases, with 18 bases between. The DNA for the CDR3 is TGTGCCAGCACCGCGGCTGGGGGGTCGAAAGAGACCCAGTACTTC. It translates to CASTAAGGSKETQYF.

V gene TRBV9 combines with J gene TRBJ2-1; D gene uncertain. CDR1 and CDR2 (germline): SGDLS, YYNGEE. This CDR3 is 14 amino acids long. V lost 1 base and J lost 6, with 11 bases in between. CDR3 loop: CASSVFGRGNEQFF. The CDR3 nucleotides are TGTGCCAGCAGCGTATTCGGTCGCGGCAATGAGCAGTTCTTC.

The table lists this clonotype with a few counts. The CDR3 region has the DNA TGTGCCAGCAGCCCAGGGGGCACGGGGGCCAAAAACATTCAGTACTTC. Its protein product is CASSPGGTGAKNIQYF. The genes are TRBV28 and TRBJ2-4; the match to TRBD1 covers 8 bases. The CDR3 has 16 amino acids. J gave up 1 base and V 6 bases, and 8 bases lay outside the gene matches. CDR1 and CDR2 from the germline V gene are MDHEN and SYDVKM.

This clonotype turned up a few times. This chain links TRBV28 with TRBJ1-4; D remains unclear. The germline CDR1 and CDR2 sequences are MDHEN and SYDVKM. The CDR3 has 15 amino acids. V lost 5 bases to trimming and J lost 8 bases, with 18 bases between them. This CDR3 reads CASSGVGPLKEKLFF. The DNA of the CDR3 is TGTGCCAGCAGTGGGGTTGGGCCCCTAAAGGAAAAACTGTTTTTT.

This rearrangement joins TRBV3-1 to TRBJ1-1; 9 nucleotides agree with TRBD1. The V gene end was trimmed by 5 bases and the J gene end by 8 bases; junction bases not matched to a gene: 6. There are 13 residues in the CDR3. Germline lookup yields CDR1 LGHDT and CDR2 YNNKEL (reference sequence). CDR3 in amino acids: CASSSGTGKEAFF. Written as DNA, the CDR3 is TGTGCCAGCAGCTCCGGGACAGGGAAAGAAGCTTTCTTT. Based on the CDR3 plus reference TRBV3-1 and TRBJ1-1, the full variable domain is DTAVSQTPKYLVTQMGNDKSIKCEQNLGHDTMYWYKQDSKKFLKIMFSYNNKELIINETVPNRFSPKSPDKAHLNLHINSLELGDSAVYFCASSSGTGKEAFFGQGTRLTVV.

The rearrangement joins TRBV29-1 to TRBJ1-4; weak D call: TRBD1 (5 bases). Between the trimmed V and J ends, which lost 5 bases and 4 bases, there was a span of 11 bases. Germline-derived CDR1 and CDR2 are SQVTM and ANQGSEA. The CDR3 contains 13 residues. CDR3 sequence reads: CSVLGQLNEKLFF. CDR3 DNA: TGCAGCGTTTTGGGGCAACTTAATGAAAAACTGTTTTTT.

Concerning this clonotype: A junction boundary mismatches the germline segment, possibly from a read error. The J gene is TRBJ2-1, the V gene TRBV28, with D possibly being TRBD2 (5 bases). The CDR3 consists of 17 residues. Germline CDR1 reads MDHEN; CDR2 reads SYDVKM. For the CDR3, the DNA is TGTGCCAGCAGCAGCCTCGGGTTTAGCGCAGGTCAAGAGACCCCGTACTTC. This translates into CASSSLGFSAGQETPYF.

The V call is TRBV20-1, the J call TRBJ1-5; maybe TRBD1 (6 bases). The ends were cut back, 7 bases at V and 4 bases at J, with 11 bases in the middle. This CDR3 contains 12 residues. Germline CDR1 reads DFQATT; CDR2 reads SNEGSKA (reference sequence). CDR3 in DNA: TGCAGTGTCATGAGGGGGAATCAGCCCCAGCATTTT. Translating gives CSVMRGNQPQHF.

The rearrangement joins TRBV20-1 to TRBJ2-1, with TRBD2 identical over 9 bases. The CDR3 totals 14 residues. V shed 5 bases and J 4 bases; nucleotides not matched to a gene: 6. CDR1 is DFQATT and CDR2 is SNEGSKA in the germline V gene (reference sequence). This chain's CDR3 is CSAGDSGRYNEQFF. CDR3 nucleotide sequence: TGCAGTGCTGGGGATAGCGGGAGATACAATGAGCAGTTCTTC.

J is TRBJ2-5 and V is TRBV9; D gene uncertain. The DNA end is more similar to TRBJ2-1, so the J call may be wrong. CDR1 SGDLS and CDR2 YYNGEE come from the germline V gene. CDR3 length: 12 residues. CDR3 nucleotide sequence: TGTGCCAGCAGCGGACACTCGAATGAGCAGTTCTTC. Translating gives CASSGHSNEQFF.

This chain uses TRBV6-6 with TRBJ2-7; 7 bases are a match to TRBD1. The CDR3 has 14 amino acids. V lost 2 bases to trimming and J lost 3 bases; unmatched junction nucleotides: 4. Germline V gene lookup returns CDR1 MNHNY and CDR2 SVGAGI (reference sequence). The CDR3 here is CASSYPGTVYEQYF. The CDR3 coding sequence is TGTGCCAGCAGTTACCCTGGGACAGTCTACGAGCAGTACTTC.

The chain has TRBV5-1 and TRBJ1-1; 9 nucleotides agree with TRBD1. Germline CDR1 SGHRS, CDR2 YFSETQ. J lost 3 bases, V lost 3 bases, and 0 bases had no gene match. The CDR3 runs to 13 residues. The CDR3 DNA is TGCGCCAGCAGCTGGACAGGGGACACTGAAGCTTTCTTT. Its protein is CASSWTGDTEAFF. The full variable domain, with the rest looked up from reference TRBV5-1 and TRBJ1-1, is KAGVTQTPRYLIKTRGQQVTLSCSPISGHRSVSWYQQTPGQGLQFLFEYFSETQRNKGNFPGRFSGRQFSNSRSEMNVSTLELGDSALYLCASSWTGDTEAFFGQGTRLTVV.